This T cell receptor (beta chain) was captured by sequencing in a study of T cell repertoires in cytomegalovirus infection (dated by TCRdb to about 2019). Background on the whole study: Because public TCR beta signatures pointed to carriage of CMV infection together with the matching HLA type, the HLA type of each donor mattered for the analysis. The paper's findings and limits, for the study overall: The ex vivo response was dominated by HLA-C-restricted CMV-specific TCR beta clonotypes, which also provided the single most frequent clonotype in two of eight donors. In both this cohort and an independent roughly 330-donor cohort, the cumulative frequency of public TCR beta family members distinguished carriers of CMV infection plus the relevant HLA type.

The instrument was an Illumina HiSeq 1500. TCRdb trimmed the raw reads at Q25, called clones with MiXCR and kept productive beta chains. One record per CDR3 amino acid sequence lists the most common genes and DNA. This sample holds around 740,000 distinct CDR3 sequences; 35% were observed only once. The ten most abundant clones make up 2.5% to 3.5% of the sample. This clonotype was picked up a small number of times. What this receptor recognizes is not known. No much larger clone is present one base from it, and per-base qualities are unavailable. V and J lose 4 bases and 1 base, and a span of 17 bases separates them. Per the germline V gene, SGHVS is the CDR1 and FQNEAQ is the CDR2. The cysteine opens and the phenylalanine closes a CDR3 of 17 amino acids. CDR3 DNA only is kept here, 51 bases in frame from base 1.

The receptor's source is a human donor in good health (CMV status not recorded). Some clones in this sample may be carry-over from other donors' samples. The source material was PBMCs. The rearrangement combines TRBV7-8 with TRBJ1-3; D gene: possibly TRBD1, on 5 matching bases. The DNA sequence is as follows: TGTGCCAGCAGCTCCCGGGGAAGGGGCTTTTCTGGAAACACCATATATTTT. This encodes CASSSRGRGFSGNTIYF.